This T cell receptor (beta chain) is drawn from a study of cytomegalovirus exposure and HLA in healthy donors. Whole-study context: Earlier, approximately 190 million T cells were analyzed, and about 120 million unique TCR beta sequences were found among them.

The primer mix had 60 Vbeta and 13 Jbeta primers. The assay was immunoSEQ multiplex PCR, and TCRdb's table has in-frame clones only and misses some. Of 130,000 or so clones detected, more than 75% appear once; the ten largest clones hold around 2%. On this clone: Its specificity is unknown.

Study findings and constraints: Further analysis, carried out later, found HLA-associated TCR beta chains more clonally expanded than equally common other chains. The investigators catalogued under 200 TCR beta chains as cytomegalovirus-associated.

Germline CDR1 and CDR2: SGHTS and YDEGEE. The V gene end was trimmed by 8 bases and the J gene end by 4 bases; junction bases not matched to a gene: 9. There are 13 residues in the CDR3. The sequence derives from a man aged 18 to 29 in good health and CMV-seronegative. V gene TRBV5-8 combines with J gene TRBJ2-7; 7 positions agree with TRBD1. The sequenced material came from PBMCs. The CDR3 loop is CARTGDRSYEQYF. The CDR3 bases are TGTGCCAGAACAGGGGACAGAAGTTACGAGCAGTACTTC. Looking up the rest from reference TRBV5-8 and TRBJ2-7 gives the full variable domain: EAGVTQSPTHLIKTRGQQATLRCSPISGHTSVYWYQQALGLGLQFLLWYDEGEERNRGNFPPRFSGRQFPNYSSELNVNALELEDSALYLCARTGDRSYEQYFGPGTRLTVT.